This TCR beta chain was sequenced for a study of blood T cell repertoires in COVID-19. Whole-study context: COVID-19 samples, acute and convalescent, were from the United States, Italy and Spain.

Method: immunoSEQ multiplex PCR; TCRdb's copy keeps in-frame clones and lacks some. The data hold roughly 430,000 clones, with 88% observed a single time. Participants came from some 23 US areas, aged about 18 to 89 years. J gave up 3 bases and V 7 bases, and 7 bases lay outside the gene matches. Germline V CDR1 and CDR2: LGHDT, YNNKEL (reference sequence). CDR3 length: 15 amino acids. V usage is TRBV3-1 (or the pseudogene TRBV3-2) and J usage is TRBJ2-5; 11 positions agree with TRBD1. This TCR was sampled from a woman aged 40 to 50 with acute COVID-19. Sequenced: PBMCs or T cells enriched from blood (not recorded which). The CDR3 protein is CASKGQGGRKETQYF. CDR3 DNA sequence: TGTGCCAGCAAGGGACAGGGGGGACGGAAAGAGACCCAGTACTTC.